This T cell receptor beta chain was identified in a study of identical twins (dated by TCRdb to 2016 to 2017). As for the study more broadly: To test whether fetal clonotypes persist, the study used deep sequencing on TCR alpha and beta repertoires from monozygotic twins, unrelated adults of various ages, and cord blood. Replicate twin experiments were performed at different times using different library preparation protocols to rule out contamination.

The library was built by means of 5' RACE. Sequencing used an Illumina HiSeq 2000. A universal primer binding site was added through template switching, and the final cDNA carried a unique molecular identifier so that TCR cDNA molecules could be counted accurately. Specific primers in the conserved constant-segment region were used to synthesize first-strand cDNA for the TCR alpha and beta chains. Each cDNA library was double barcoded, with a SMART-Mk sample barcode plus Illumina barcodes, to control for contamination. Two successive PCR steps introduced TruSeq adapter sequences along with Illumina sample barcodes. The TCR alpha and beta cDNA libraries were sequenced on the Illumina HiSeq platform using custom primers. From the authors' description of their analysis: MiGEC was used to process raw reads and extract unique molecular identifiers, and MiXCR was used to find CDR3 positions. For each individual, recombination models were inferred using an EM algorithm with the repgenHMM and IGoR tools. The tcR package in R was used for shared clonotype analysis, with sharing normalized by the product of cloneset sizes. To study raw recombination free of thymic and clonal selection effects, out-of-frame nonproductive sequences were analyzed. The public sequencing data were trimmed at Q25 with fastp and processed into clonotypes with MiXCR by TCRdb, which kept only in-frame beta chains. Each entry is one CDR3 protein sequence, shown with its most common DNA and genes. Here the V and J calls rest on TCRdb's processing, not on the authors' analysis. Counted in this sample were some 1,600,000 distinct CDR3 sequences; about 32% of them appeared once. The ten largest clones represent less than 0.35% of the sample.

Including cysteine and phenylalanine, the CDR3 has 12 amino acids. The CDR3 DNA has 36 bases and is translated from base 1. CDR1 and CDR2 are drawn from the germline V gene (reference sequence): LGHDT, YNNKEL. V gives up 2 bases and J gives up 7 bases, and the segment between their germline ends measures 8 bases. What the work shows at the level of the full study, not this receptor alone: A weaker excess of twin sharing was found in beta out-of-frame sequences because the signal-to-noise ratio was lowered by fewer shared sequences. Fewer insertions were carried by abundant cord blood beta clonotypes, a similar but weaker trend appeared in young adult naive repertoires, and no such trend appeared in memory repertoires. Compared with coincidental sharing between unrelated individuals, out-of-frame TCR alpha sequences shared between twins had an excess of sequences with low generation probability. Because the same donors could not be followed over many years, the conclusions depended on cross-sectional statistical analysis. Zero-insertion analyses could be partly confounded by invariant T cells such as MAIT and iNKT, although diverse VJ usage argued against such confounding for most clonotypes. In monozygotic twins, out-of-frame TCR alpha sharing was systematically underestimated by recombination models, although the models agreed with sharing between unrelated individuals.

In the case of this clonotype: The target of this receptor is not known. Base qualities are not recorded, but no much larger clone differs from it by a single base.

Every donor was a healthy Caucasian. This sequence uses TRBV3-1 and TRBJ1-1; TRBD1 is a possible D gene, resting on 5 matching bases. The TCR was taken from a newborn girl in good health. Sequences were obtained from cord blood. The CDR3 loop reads CASSQRDLEAFF. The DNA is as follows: TGTGCCAGCAGCCAAAGGGACCTTGAAGCTTTCTTT.